These 5 T cell receptor beta chains share one sample of origin, sequenced in a study of spatial heterogeneity in lung cancer. TCRdb analysed the 5' RACE reads with MiXCR anew, one entry per CDR3 protein. Found here are more than 60,000 distinct CDR3 sequences, under 8.5% of them singletons; the top ten hold 6.8%. Time point defined: sample taken at primary tumor resection. This specimen consisted of PBMCs, obtained at surgery. All receptors derive from a male donor with early-stage non-small cell lung cancer.

This clonotype was picked up a small number of times. V usage is TRBV5-6 and J usage is TRBJ2-1; 10 bases are shared with TRBD1. In germline, CDR1 is SGHDT, CDR2 YYEEEE. The CDR3 has 14 residues. The junction had 6 bases not matched to a gene; V was cut back by 3 bases and J by 9 bases. CDR3 protein: CASSWGTGVREQFF. The CDR3 DNA reads as TGTGCCAGCAGCTGGGGGACAGGGGTGCGTGAGCAGTTCTTC.

Only a few counts were recorded for this clonotype. The chain recombines TRBV5-5 with TRBJ2-7; D is ambiguous. The CDR3 extends over 14 amino acids. Germline V lookup: CDR1 SGHKS, CDR2 YYEKEE (reference sequence). The ends were cut back, 2 bases at V and 1 base at J, with 10 bases in the middle. The CDR3 loop reads CASSLSLGSYEQYF. For the CDR3, the DNA is TGTGCCAGCAGCTTATCGTTAGGGTCCTACGAGCAGTACTTC.

The chain uses TRBV19 and TRBJ2-2, with D perhaps TRBD2 (5 bases). The CDR3 covers 13 residues. The germline gives CDR1 LNHDA, CDR2 SQIVND (reference sequence). Between the trimmed V and J ends, which lost 4 bases and 7 bases, there was a span of 10 bases. The CDR3 bases are TGTGCCAGTAGTACCCTAGGAGGCGGGGAGCTGTTTTTT. Residues: CASSTLGGGELFF.

This clonotype was recorded many times. This chain connects TRBV29-1 to TRBJ1-1; TRBD1 matches 9 bases. The CDR3 length is 15 residues. Per the germline V gene, CDR1 is SQVTM and CDR2 is ANQGSEA. With 7 bases clipped from V and 3 bases from J, the junction kept 12 bases outside the gene matches. CDR3 sequence (DNA): TGCAGCGGTAACCCGGGACAGGGAGGGTACACTGAAGCTTTCTTT. The encoded protein is CSGNPGQGGYTEAFF.

This clonotype occurred a few times. The chain is built from TRBV5-1 and TRBJ2-5, with TRBD2 identical over 8 bases. The CDR3 covers 16 residues. Germline V CDR1 and CDR2: SGHRS, YFSETQ. V lost 0 bases, J lost 5 bases, and 9 bases stayed unmatched. CDR3 in amino acids: CASSLEPGTRGETQYF. CDR3 sequence (DNA): TGCGCCAGCAGCTTGGAACCCGGGACTAGAGGGGAGACCCAGTACTTC.